The entry below describes one TCR beta chain. This CDR3 is 15 amino acids long. J was trimmed by 6 bases and V by 4 bases; bases with no gene match: 4. Germline V lookup: CDR1 SNHLY, CDR2 FYNNEI. These data belong to a study of blood T cell repertoires in COVID-19. Study background: From the United States, Italy and Spain came samples of acute and convalescent COVID-19. PBMCs, B-cell-depleted T cells, or T cells provided the cDNA or gDNA that made up the material.

Authors' analysis steps: Nucleated cell counts were estimated from reference gene primer amplification. Some clones are missing from TCRdb's copy, which holds only in-frame ones; the method was immunoSEQ multiplex PCR. V and J calls plus clone size are reproduced from that table; the DNA served to infer D and trimming. The repertoire holds some 200,000 clones, with roughly 90% as singletons. V is TRBV2 and J is TRBJ2-1, with 12 nucleotides matching TRBD2. The source material was peripheral blood. The TCR comes from a man between 70 and 80 years old with acute or convalescent COVID-19. CDR3 sequence: CASSGTSGTLNEQFF. CDR3 in DNA: TGTGCCAGCAGTGGGACTAGCGGGACTCTCAATGAGCAGTTCTTC.